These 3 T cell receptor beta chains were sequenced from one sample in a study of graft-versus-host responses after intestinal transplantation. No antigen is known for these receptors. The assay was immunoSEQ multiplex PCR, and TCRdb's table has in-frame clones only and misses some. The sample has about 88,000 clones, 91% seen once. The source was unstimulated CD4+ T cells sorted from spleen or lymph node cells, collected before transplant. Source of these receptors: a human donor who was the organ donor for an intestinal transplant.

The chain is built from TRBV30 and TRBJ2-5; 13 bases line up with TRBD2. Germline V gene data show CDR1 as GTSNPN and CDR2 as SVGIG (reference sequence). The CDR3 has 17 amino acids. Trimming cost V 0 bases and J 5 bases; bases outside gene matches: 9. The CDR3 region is CAWSVGLAGASGETQYF. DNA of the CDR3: TGTGCCTGGAGTGTAGGACTAGCGGGAGCTTCAGGGGAGACCCAGTACTTC. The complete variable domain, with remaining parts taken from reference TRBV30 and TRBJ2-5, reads SQTIHQWPATLVQPVGSPLSLECTVEGTSNPNLYWYRQAAGRGLQLLFYSVGIGQISSEVPQNLSASRPQDRQFILSSKKLLLSDSGFYLCAWSVGLAGASGETQYFGPGTRLLVL.

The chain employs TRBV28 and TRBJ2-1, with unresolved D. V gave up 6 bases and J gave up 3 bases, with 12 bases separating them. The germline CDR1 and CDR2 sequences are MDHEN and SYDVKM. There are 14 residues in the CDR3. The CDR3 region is CASSRQRVYNEQFF. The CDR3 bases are TGTGCCAGCAGCCGCCAGCGAGTCTACAATGAGCAGTTCTTC.

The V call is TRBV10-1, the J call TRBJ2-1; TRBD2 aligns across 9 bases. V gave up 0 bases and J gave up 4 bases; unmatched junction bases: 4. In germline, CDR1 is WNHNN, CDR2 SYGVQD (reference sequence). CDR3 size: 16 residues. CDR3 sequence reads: CASSESGAGGYNEQFF. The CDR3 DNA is TGCGCCAGCAGTGAGTCGGGAGCGGGGGGATACAATGAGCAGTTCTTC.